This TCR delta chain was profiled in a study of γδ T cells in repeated Plasmodium falciparum infection. On the study more broadly: Malaria-naive adults were infected with P. falciparum NF54 four times over around 600 days. Study-wide points: One small rural Malian village, predominantly a single ethnic group, supplied the cohort.

Gammadelta T cells were flow-sorted from PBMC into Vgamma9/Vdelta2+ and Vdelta2-negative populations for bulk analysis. The germline gives CDR1 TSWWSYY, CDR2 QGS. Trimming at V came to 5 bases and at J to 4 bases, leaving 25 bases not matched to a gene. This CDR3 spans 22 amino acids. TCRdb re-called clones from the multiplex PCR reads using CATT. The data show tens of thousands of delta-chain clones, with 0.9% to 1% seen just once and approximately 9.6% held by the top ten. Remarks on this clone: Antigen unknown. The translation of this DNA and the TCRdb protein of a much larger clone differ at residue 16, probably owing to a read error; the protein shown here is translated from the DNA.

This TCR was sampled from a pool of human donors (malaria-infected and uninfected, not separated). V and J are TRDV1 and TRDJ2; TRDD3 aligns across 10 bases. The J gene, left out of TCRdb, was set here by checking the DNA against germline. Sequenced: gamma-delta T cells from blood. The CDR3 spells CALGSLPPQGDTRIPSTAQLFF. The CDR3 region has the DNA TGTGCTCTTGGGAGCCTTCCTCCACAGGGGGATACGCGAATCCCTTCGACAGCACAACTCTTCTTT.